The following is a T cell receptor beta chain sequence with its context. The sample is drawn from a study of blood T cell repertoires in COVID-19. The CDR3 extends over 14 amino acids. Trimming pared 4 bases from V and 7 bases from J, leaving 17 bases between. Germline CDR1 and CDR2: SGHRS and YFSETQ. The repertoire was sequenced with immunoSEQ multiplex PCR; TCRdb's copy has only in-frame clones and lacks some. The repertoire has some 200,000 clones, approximately 86% of them found once; the top ten carry 2.7%. The sequence was obtained from a man aged 35-49 years with active or convalescent COVID-19. Sequences were obtained from peripheral blood. This rearrangement joins TRBV5-1 to TRBJ1-2; maybe TRBD1 (6 bases). CDR3 bases: TGCGCCAGCAGCCCGGGTCACCAAGGGGGTGGCTACACCTTC. Protein: CASSPGHQGGGYTF.